Following are 15 T cell receptor beta chains from one sample sequenced in a study of blood T cell repertoires in COVID-19. Produced via immunoSEQ multiplex PCR; TCRdb's table is partial and in-frame only. The sample lists hundreds of thousands of clones, around four fifths seen once, with around 18% in the top ten. Sequencing used peripheral blood. The source of these receptors is an elderly woman with active or convalescent COVID-19.

The chain carries TRBV7-8 and TRBJ2-5; 8 bases agree with TRBD1. V shed 3 bases, J shed 5 bases, and the junction held 5 bases outside the gene matches. This CDR3 has 14 amino acids. Germline CDR1 and CDR2: SGHVS and FQNEAQ. The CDR3 is CASSFRTGRETQYF. DNA for the CDR3: TGTGCCAGCAGCTTCCGGACAGGGAGGGAGACCCAGTACTTC.

The chain uses TRBV6-5 and TRBJ1-2; D perhaps matches TRBD1 (6 bases). Trimming pared 6 bases from V and 4 bases from J, leaving 15 bases between. Germline V CDR1 and CDR2: MNHEY, SVGAGI. The CDR3 covers 14 residues. The CDR3 loop is CASRKTGTTYGYTF. The CDR3 nucleotides read TGTGCCAGCAGGAAAACCGGGACAACCTATGGCTACACCTTC.

V gene TRBV5-1 combines with J gene TRBJ2-7; 9 bases align to TRBD1. Germline loops: CDR1 SGHRS, CDR2 YFSETQ. J gave up 2 bases and V 4 bases, and 1 base lay outside the gene matches. This CDR3 comprises 13 residues. Here the CDR3 reads CASSRDRAYEQYF. DNA of the CDR3: TGCGCCAGCAGCAGGGACAGGGCCTACGAGCAGTACTTC.

The rearrangement joins TRBV6-5 to TRBJ1-1; D is perhaps TRBD1 (6 bases). The germline CDR1 and CDR2 sequences are MNHEY and SVGAGI. The CDR3 totals 15 residues. Trimming took off 0 bases at V and 5 bases at J, with 13 bases between the two ends. The CDR3 DNA reads as TGTGCCAGCAGTTACTCAGGTACCCAGGGGACTGAAGCTTTCTTT. Translating it yields CASSYSGTQGTEAFF.

V is TRBV29-1 and J is TRBJ1-6; D might be TRBD1 (6 bases). V shed 7 bases and J shed 7 bases, with 14 bases lying between them. The V gene's germline CDR1 is SQVTM and CDR2 ANQGSEA. The CDR3 is 13 residues long. The CDR3 spells CSAQVGTNSPLHF. Here the CDR3 DNA reads TGCAGCGCCCAAGTCGGGACAAATTCACCCCTCCACTTT.

This clone is a singleton in its sample. V usage is TRBV11-3 and J usage is TRBJ1-1; D is perhaps TRBD1 (6 bases). There are 13 residues in the CDR3. V lost 6 bases to trimming and J lost 4 bases, with 12 bases between them. Looked up from germline, CDR1 is SGHNT and CDR2 is YENEEA. In DNA, the CDR3 is TGTGCCAGCAGACAGGACAGAATCACTGAAGCTTTCTTT. This translates into CASRQDRITEAFF.

In this sample, this clone turned up once. The chain uses TRBV6-2 or TRBV6-3 and TRBJ1-3; D is uncertain. Per germline, CDR1 MNHEY and CDR2 SVGEGT. The CDR3 is made up of 15 amino acids. Trimming removed 5 bases from V and 2 bases from J, with 13 bases in between. CDR3 DNA sequence: TGTGCCAGCAGTCCCAGCGGAGTGGCTGGAAACACCATATATTTT. It encodes CASSPSGVAGNTIYF.

This sequence joins TRBV2 and TRBJ1-2; TRBD1 is a possible D gene (6 bases). V shed 6 bases and J shed 6 bases, with 17 bases lying between them. CDR3 length: 14 residues. CDR1 and CDR2 (germline): SNHLY, FYNNEI. CDR3 residues: CASRGAGVVDGYTF. The CDR3 nucleotides read TGTGCCAGCAGGGGGGCAGGGGTCGTCGATGGCTACACCTTC.

CDR3: CASTILEGVYNEQFF. The CDR3, as DNA: TGTGCCAGCACTATTTTAGAAGGAGTCTACAATGAGCAGTTCTTC. This chain uses TRBV2 with TRBJ2-1; D is undetermined. The CDR3 length is 15 residues. V was shortened by 7 bases and J by 3 bases, with 16 bases between the two germline ends. The germline V gene encodes CDR1 SNHLY and CDR2 FYNNEI.

This chain uses TRBV19 with TRBJ2-7; no clear D gene. The CDR3 runs 12 residues. Germline V gives CDR1 LNHDA, CDR2 SQIVND (reference sequence). Trimming removed 5 bases at V and 4 bases at J, with 9 bases between. The CDR3 is CASSSNRYEQYF. The CDR3 DNA reads as TGTGCCAGTAGTTCCAACAGATACGAGCAGTACTTC.

The rearrangement links TRBV6-2 or TRBV6-3 to TRBJ1-2; the match to TRBD1 covers 10 bases. Germline loops: CDR1 MNHEY, CDR2 SVGEGT. Unmatched junction bases numbered 4, after V lost 4 bases and J lost 2 bases. The CDR3 consists of 15 residues. The CDR3 reads CASSLGQGQNYGYTF. CDR3 nucleotide sequence: TGTGCCAGCAGTTTGGGACAGGGGCAAAACTATGGCTACACCTTC.

For this clone: One end of the junction varies from germline; a read error may be responsible. The chain employs TRBV6-2 or TRBV6-3 and TRBJ1-2, with D possibly matching TRBD1 (6 bases). There are 12 residues in the CDR3. Germline V gene data show CDR1 as MNHEY and CDR2 as SVGEGT. The CDR3 region has the DNA TGTGCCAGCAGTTACTCGACTGGGACACGGGGCTTC. Residues: CASSYSTGTRGF.

The genes are TRBV3-1 (or the pseudogene TRBV3-2) and TRBJ2-1, with 8 bases aligning to TRBD2. CDR3 size: 15 residues. V trimming: 1 base; J trimming: 6 bases; junction bases outside the gene matches: 5. Germline lookup yields CDR1 LGHDT and CDR2 YNNKEL (reference sequence). CDR3 nucleotide sequence: TGTGCCAGCAGCCAAGGCGGGAGGACTGGCAATGAGCAGTTCTTC. Its translation: CASSQGGRTGNEQFF.

V gene TRBV3-1 (or the pseudogene TRBV3-2) combines with J gene TRBJ1-3; D is unresolved. Germline V gene data show CDR1 as LGHDT and CDR2 as YNNKEL (reference sequence). V lost 4 bases, J lost 3 bases, and 7 bases lay in between. CDR3 length: 13 amino acids. The CDR3 DNA sequence: TGTGCCAGCAGCCTTGCCAGTGGAAACACCATATATTTT. Translating it yields CASSLASGNTIYF.

The chain is built from TRBV20-1 and TRBJ2-5; D might be TRBD1 (5 bases). Between the trimmed V and J ends, which lost 3 bases and 7 bases, there was a span of 12 bases. CDR1 is DFQATT and CDR2 is SNEGSKA in the germline V gene (reference sequence). This CDR3 is 12 amino acids long. The CDR3 protein is CSASNDQGTQYF. Here the CDR3 DNA reads TGCAGTGCTAGTAACGACCAGGGGACCCAGTACTTC.